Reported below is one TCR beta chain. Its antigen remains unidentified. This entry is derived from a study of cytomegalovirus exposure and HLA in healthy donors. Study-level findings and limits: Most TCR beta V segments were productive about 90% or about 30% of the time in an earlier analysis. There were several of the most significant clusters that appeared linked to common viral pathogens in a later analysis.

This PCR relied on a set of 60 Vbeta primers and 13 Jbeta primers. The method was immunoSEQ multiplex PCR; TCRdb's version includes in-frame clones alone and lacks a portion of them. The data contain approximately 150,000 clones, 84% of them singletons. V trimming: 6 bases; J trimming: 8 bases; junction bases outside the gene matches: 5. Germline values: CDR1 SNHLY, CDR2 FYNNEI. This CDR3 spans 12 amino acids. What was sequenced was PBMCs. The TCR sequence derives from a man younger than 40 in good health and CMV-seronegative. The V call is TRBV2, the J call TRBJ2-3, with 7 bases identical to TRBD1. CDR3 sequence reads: CASRVGQATQYF. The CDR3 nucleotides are TGTGCCAGCAGGGTCGGACAGGCTACGCAGTATTTT. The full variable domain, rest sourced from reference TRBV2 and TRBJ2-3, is EPEVTQTPSHQVTQMGQEVILRCVPISNHLYFYWYRQILGQKVEFLVSFYNNEISEKSEIFDDQFSVERPDGSNFTLKIRSTKLEDSAMYFCASRVGQATQYFGPGTRLTVL.